This T cell receptor (beta chain) was obtained from a study of Graves' ophthalmopathy and Graves' hyperthyroidism. Study-wide context: Prior to any treatment, peripheral blood was collected at the time of initial diagnosis. Study-level results: Discrimination between ophthalmopathy and stable hyperthyroidism by a 13-signature model showed roughly 85% sensitivity and roughly 80% specificity. Blood repertoires reportedly contained most expanded thyroid clonotypes above 0.001 frequency.

The PBMCs had their origin in approximately 10 ml of fresh peripheral blood. Trimming took off 8 bases at V and 6 bases at J, with 8 bases between the two ends. The V gene's germline CDR1 is MNHNS and CDR2 SASEGT. This CDR3 is 10 amino acids long. TCR beta CDR3 amplification used RNA transcripts. The workflow started with a first-round RT-PCR run with HTBI primers and then moved on to a second-round multiplex PCR. TCRdb re-derived calls from the multiplex PCR reads in MiXCR, one entry per CDR3 protein. The table shows about 400,000 distinct CDR3 sequences, with about 18% occurring only once. Worth noting for this clonotype: Its antigen is as yet unknown.

The J gene is TRBJ2-7, the V gene TRBV6-1; a possible D gene is TRBD1 (5 bases). Sequencing was done on a sample of peripheral blood. The receptor comes from a woman younger than 30 with Graves' ophthalmopathy. The CDR3 reads CASGAPEQYF. Written as DNA, the CDR3 is TGTGCCAGCGGGGCGCCCGAGCAGTACTTC.